The TCR beta chain under discussion was sequenced for a study of blood T cell repertoires in COVID-19. About the study: Both acute and convalescent COVID-19 samples were obtained from the United States, Italy and Spain. T cells, B-cell-depleted T cells, or PBMCs provided the cDNA or gDNA that served as material.

The V and J ends lost 6 bases and 4 bases, in that order; junction bases with no gene match: 8. This CDR3 comprises 15 residues. CDR1 and CDR2 (germline): MNHEY, SVGAGI. The count of this clone is one. Methods used by the authors: Reference gene primer amplification gave estimated nucleated cell counts. Clones were read by immunoSEQ multiplex PCR, and TCRdb kept only the in-frame ones, dropping some. V, J and clone size derive from that table, while D and trimming were established from the DNA sequence. Seen here are tens of thousands of clones, 70% to 90% observed once, and the top ten hold around an eighth.

Sequencing input: peripheral blood. The source is an older woman with active COVID-19. The chain has TRBV6-5 and TRBJ1-1; 10 bases are shared with TRBD1. The CDR3 protein is CASSPDRGQATEAFF. DNA of the CDR3: TGTGCCAGCAGCCCCGACAGGGGGCAGGCCACTGAAGCTTTCTTT.